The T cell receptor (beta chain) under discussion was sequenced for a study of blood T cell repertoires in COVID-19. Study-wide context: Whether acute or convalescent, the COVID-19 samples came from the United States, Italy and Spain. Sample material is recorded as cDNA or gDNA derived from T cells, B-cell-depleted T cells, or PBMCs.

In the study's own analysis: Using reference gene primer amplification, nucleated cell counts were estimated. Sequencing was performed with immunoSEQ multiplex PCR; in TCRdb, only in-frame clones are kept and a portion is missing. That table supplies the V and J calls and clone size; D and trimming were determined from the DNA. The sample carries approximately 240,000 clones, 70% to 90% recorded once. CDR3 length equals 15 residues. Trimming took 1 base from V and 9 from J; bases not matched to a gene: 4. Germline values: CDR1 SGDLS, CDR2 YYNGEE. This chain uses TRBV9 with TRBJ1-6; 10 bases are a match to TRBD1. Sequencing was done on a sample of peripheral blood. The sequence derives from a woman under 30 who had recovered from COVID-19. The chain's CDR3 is CASSVWGTGASPLHF. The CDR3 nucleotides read TGTGCCAGCAGCGTATGGGGGACAGGGGCTTCACCCCTCCACTTT.